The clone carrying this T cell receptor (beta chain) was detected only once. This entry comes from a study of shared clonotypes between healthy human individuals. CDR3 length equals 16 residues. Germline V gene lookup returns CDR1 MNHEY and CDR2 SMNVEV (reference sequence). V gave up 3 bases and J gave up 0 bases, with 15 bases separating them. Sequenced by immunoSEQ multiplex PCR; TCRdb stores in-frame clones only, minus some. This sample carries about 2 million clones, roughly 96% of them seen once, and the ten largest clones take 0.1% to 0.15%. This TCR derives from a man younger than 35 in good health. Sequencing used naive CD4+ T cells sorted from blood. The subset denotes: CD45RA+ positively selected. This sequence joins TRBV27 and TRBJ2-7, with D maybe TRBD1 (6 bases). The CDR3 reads CASSLGDTLRSYEQYF. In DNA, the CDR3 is TGTGCCAGCAGTTTGGGGGACACCCTGCGCTCCTACGAGCAGTACTTC.